A selection of T cell receptor beta chains follows, all from one sample in a study of blood T cells in healthy people across ages. TCRdb passed the 5' RACE reads through MiXCR, listing each CDR3 protein once. The data show about 1.5 million distinct CDR3 sequences, with roughly two fifths seen just once and about 3.8% held by the top ten. Sequencing was done on a sample of blood. These receptors all stem from a woman aged 18 to 35 in good health. CDR3s include the opening cysteine and the closing phenylalanine or tryptophan. The order of the fields is clone size, J gene, V gene, D gene, CDR3 protein, CDR3 DNA. The D gene is left open where the match is weak. The size of a clone is reported for some rows only, either as once, few or many, or as a class for expanded clones.

clone size: NA
J gene: TRBJ2-7
V gene: TRBV7-9
D gene: NA
CDR3 protein: CASSFPQTYEQYF
CDR3 DNA: TGTGCCAGCAGCTTTCCACAGACCTACGAGCAGTACTTC

clone size: NA
J gene: TRBJ2-7
V gene: TRBV9
D gene: NA
CDR3 protein: CASSQGGDNSYEQYF
CDR3 DNA: TGTGCCAGCAGTCAAGGGGGGGACAACTCCTACGAGCAGTACTTC

clone size: many
J gene: TRBJ2-1
V gene: TRBV28
D gene: NA
CDR3 protein: CASRGQSSYNEQFF
CDR3 DNA: TGCGCCAGCAGAGGACAAAGCTCCTACAATGAGCAGTTCTTC

clone size: NA
J gene: TRBJ2-1
V gene: TRBV9
D gene: TRBD2
CDR3 protein: CASSAPSGSSYNEQFF
CDR3 DNA: TGTGCCAGCAGCGCCCCAAGCGGGAGCTCCTACAATGAGCAGTTCTTC

clone size: few
J gene: TRBJ1-1
V gene: TRBV6-2/TRBV6-3
D gene: NA
CDR3 protein: CASSSGINLNTEAFF
CDR3 DNA: TGTGCCAGCAGTTCGGGGATCAACTTGAACACTGAAGCTTTCTTT

clone size: NA
J gene: TRBJ2-2
V gene: TRBV11-2
D gene: NA
CDR3 protein: CASSLKNTWGTGELFF
CDR3 DNA: TGTGCCAGCAGCTTAAAGAACACGTGGGGCACCGGGGAGCTGTTTTTT

clone size: NA
J gene: TRBJ1-2
V gene: TRBV18
D gene: TRBD1
CDR3 protein: CASSPGTGDHYGYTF
CDR3 DNA: TGTGCCAGCTCACCCGGGACAGGGGATCACTATGGCTACACCTTC

clone size: NA
J gene: TRBJ2-3
V gene: TRBV11-2
D gene: NA
CDR3 protein: CASSLGTPQDRSTDTQYF
CDR3 DNA: TGTGCCAGCAGCTTAGGGACTCCCCAAGACAGAAGCACAGATACGCAGTATTTT

clone size: NA
J gene: TRBJ2-3
V gene: TRBV25-1
D gene: NA
CDR3 protein: CASTTSLSTDTQYF
CDR3 DNA: TGTGCCAGCACTACTAGCCTCAGCACAGATACGCAGTATTTT

clone size: NA
J gene: TRBJ2-5
V gene: TRBV10-3
D gene: NA
CDR3 protein: CAISTPTEYQETQYF
CDR3 DNA: TGTGCCATCAGCACGCCAACAGAGTACCAAGAGACCCAGTACTTC

clone size: few
J gene: TRBJ2-1
V gene: TRBV7-9
D gene: TRBD1
CDR3 protein: CASSLDPEDRWFYNEQFF
CDR3 DNA: TGTGCCAGCAGCTTAGACCCCGAGGACAGGTGGTTCTACAATGAGCAGTTCTTC

clone size: NA
J gene: TRBJ1-1
V gene: TRBV6-1
D gene: TRBD1
CDR3 protein: CASSGGQGKMNTEAFF
CDR3 DNA: TGTGCCAGCAGTGGCGGACAGGGAAAAATGAACACTGAAGCTTTCTTT

clone size: NA
J gene: TRBJ2-7
V gene: TRBV10-3
D gene: NA
CDR3 protein: CAISDPSPAAYNEQYF
CDR3 DNA: TGTGCCATCAGTGACCCAAGCCCAGCGGCCTACAATGAGCAGTACTTC

clone size: NA
J gene: TRBJ1-4
V gene: TRBV12-3/TRBV12-4
D gene: NA
CDR3 protein: CASSPYTSGGEKLFF
CDR3 DNA: TGTGCCAGCAGTCCATACACCTCGGGAGGTGAAAAACTGTTTTTT

clone size: few
J gene: TRBJ2-7
V gene: TRBV15
D gene: NA
CDR3 protein: CATSRLGTLSAYEQYF
CDR3 DNA: TGTGCCACCAGCCGTTTGGGGACACTATCAGCCTACGAGCAGTACTTC

clone size: NA
J gene: TRBJ1-2
V gene: TRBV12-3/TRBV12-4
D gene: NA
CDR3 protein: CASSPVIGGRDGYTF
CDR3 DNA: TGTGCCAGCAGCCCTGTGATAGGGGGTCGCGATGGCTACACCTTC

clone size: NA
J gene: TRBJ2-1
V gene: TRBV9
D gene: TRBD2
CDR3 protein: CASSGPLAGVYNEQFF
CDR3 DNA: TGTGCCAGCAGCGGGCCCCTAGCGGGAGTCTACAATGAGCAGTTCTTC

clone size: NA
J gene: TRBJ2-7
V gene: TRBV20-1
D gene: NA
CDR3 protein: CSARGATWEQYF
CDR3 DNA: TGCAGTGCTAGAGGGGCCACTTGGGAGCAGTACTTC

clone size: NA
J gene: TRBJ2-1
V gene: TRBV5-1
D gene: TRBD2
CDR3 protein: CASSPEMGGWRSNEQFF
CDR3 DNA: TGCGCCAGCAGCCCAGAAATGGGGGGGTGGCGATCCAATGAGCAGTTCTTC

clone size: NA
J gene: TRBJ2-2
V gene: TRBV6-1
D gene: NA
CDR3 protein: CASRDRIDVGELFF
CDR3 DNA: TGTGCCAGCAGGGACAGAATAGATGTCGGGGAGCTGTTTTTT

clone size: NA
J gene: TRBJ1-2
V gene: TRBV7-2
D gene: TRBD1
CDR3 protein: CASSLGVPGQDGYTF
CDR3 DNA: TGTGCCAGCAGCTTAGGGGTACCGGGACAGGATGGCTACACCTTC

clone size: NA
J gene: TRBJ2-1
V gene: TRBV24-1
D gene: NA
CDR3 protein: CATSDPLNEQFF
CDR3 DNA: TGTGCCACCAGTGACCCGCTAAATGAGCAGTTCTTC

clone size: NA
J gene: TRBJ2-7
V gene: TRBV20-1
D gene: TRBD1
CDR3 protein: CSARALPRGTFLDEQYF
CDR3 DNA: TGCAGTGCTAGGGCCCTCCCCAGGGGGACGTTTCTCGACGAGCAGTACTTC

clone size: few
J gene: TRBJ1-5
V gene: TRBV6-1
D gene: NA
CDR3 protein: CASSGPGSGGQPQHF
CDR3 DNA: TGTGCCAGCAGCGGACCGGGGTCCGGGGGTCAGCCCCAGCATTTT

clone size: NA
J gene: TRBJ1-2
V gene: TRBV6-5
D gene: NA
CDR3 protein: CASSYWQAYGYTF
CDR3 DNA: TGTGCCAGCAGTTATTGGCAGGCCTATGGCTACACCTTC

clone size: NA
J gene: TRBJ1-1
V gene: TRBV2
D gene: NA
CDR3 protein: CAKTGTWVNAFF
CDR3 DNA: TGTGCCAAAACCGGGACATGGGTTAATGCTTTCTTT

clone size: NA
J gene: TRBJ2-3
V gene: TRBV4-1
D gene: NA
CDR3 protein: CASSRNSRRWYF
CDR3 DNA: TGCGCCAGCAGCCGGAACTCTAGACGGTGGTATTTT

clone size: once
J gene: TRBJ2-7
V gene: TRBV20-1
D gene: TRBD2
CDR3 protein: CSVLRASGEYEQYF
CDR3 DNA: TGCAGTGTACTTCGGGCTAGCGGGGAATACGAGCAGTACTTC

clone size: few
J gene: TRBJ1-2
V gene: TRBV10-3
D gene: NA
CDR3 protein: CAISEGRGYGYTF
CDR3 DNA: TGTGCCATCAGTGAAGGCAGGGGCTATGGCTACACCTTC

clone size: many
J gene: TRBJ2-7
V gene: TRBV20-1
D gene: TRBD2
CDR3 protein: CSARDALAGVGEQYF
CDR3 DNA: TGCAGTGCTAGAGATGCACTAGCGGGAGTAGGCGAGCAGTACTTC

clone size: NA
J gene: TRBJ2-1
V gene: TRBV5-1
D gene: NA
CDR3 protein: CASSFVPSNEQFF
CDR3 DNA: TGCGCCAGCAGCTTTGTCCCTTCCAATGAGCAGTTCTTC

clone size: few
J gene: TRBJ1-4
V gene: TRBV5-1
D gene: NA
CDR3 protein: CASSFGPTGFNEKLFF
CDR3 DNA: TGCGCCAGCAGCTTCGGCCCGACAGGCTTTAATGAAAAACTGTTTTTT

clone size: NA
J gene: TRBJ1-2
V gene: TRBV14
D gene: NA
CDR3 protein: CASSHGQLLGYGYTF
CDR3 DNA: TGTGCCAGCAGCCACGGACAGTTACTAGGCTATGGCTACACCTTC

clone size: NA
J gene: TRBJ2-3
V gene: TRBV5-1
D gene: NA
CDR3 protein: CASRLSRDTQYF
CDR3 DNA: TGCGCCAGCAGATTGAGCCGGGATACGCAGTATTTT

clone size: NA
J gene: TRBJ2-7
V gene: TRBV9
D gene: NA
CDR3 protein: CASSVGGDNREQYF
CDR3 DNA: TGTGCCAGCAGCGTAGGGGGGGACAACCGGGAGCAGTACTTC

clone size: few
J gene: TRBJ2-3
V gene: TRBV7-8
D gene: NA
CDR3 protein: CASSLAPPTLTDTQYF
CDR3 DNA: TGTGCCAGCAGCTTAGCTCCACCAACCCTTACAGATACGCAGTATTTT

clone size: NA
J gene: TRBJ2-5
V gene: TRBV6-5
D gene: NA
CDR3 protein: CASSRDQAGETQYF
CDR3 DNA: TGTGCCAGCAGTCGAGACCAAGCGGGAGAGACCCAGTACTTC

clone size: once
J gene: TRBJ2-1
V gene: TRBV5-4
D gene: TRBD2
CDR3 protein: CSSSLDPSGYNEQFF
CDR3 DNA: TGTTCCAGCAGCTTGGATCCTAGCGGATACAATGAGCAGTTCTTC

clone size: NA
J gene: TRBJ2-1
V gene: TRBV9
D gene: TRBD2
CDR3 protein: CASSVTSGAQETQFF
CDR3 DNA: TGTGCCAGCAGCGTAACTAGCGGGGCTCAAGAGACCCAGTTCTTC

clone size: few
J gene: TRBJ2-1
V gene: TRBV20-1
D gene: TRBD1
CDR3 protein: CSAVDRDRIYNEQFF
CDR3 DNA: TGCAGTGCAGTAGACCGGGACAGAATATACAATGAGCAGTTCTTC

clone size: few
J gene: TRBJ2-7
V gene: TRBV12-3/TRBV12-4
D gene: NA
CDR3 protein: CASSLKPRDSSYEQYF
CDR3 DNA: TGTGCCAGCAGTTTAAAACCGCGGGACAGCTCCTACGAGCAGTACTTC

clone size: few
J gene: TRBJ2-3
V gene: TRBV7-3
D gene: TRBD2
CDR3 protein: CASSGGLAHTDTQYF
CDR3 DNA: TGTGCCAGCAGCGGAGGACTAGCCCACACAGATACGCAGTATTTT

clone size: NA
J gene: TRBJ1-2
V gene: TRBV4-1
D gene: NA
CDR3 protein: CASNIPSGTFLGYTF
CDR3 DNA: TGCGCCAGCAACATACCATCCGGGACCTTCTTAGGCTACACCTTC